What follows are 22 T cell receptor beta chains derived from one specimen sequenced in a study of blood T cell repertoires in COVID-19. Profiled with immunoSEQ multiplex PCR; TCRdb holds only in-frame clones, not every one. The sample lists under 150,000 clones, about 85% seen once, with about 13% in the top ten. The sequencing sample was made of peripheral blood. The receptors stem from a human donor in a cohort sampled during active COVID-19.

The rearrangement links TRBV19 to TRBJ1-5; D is possibly TRBD1 (6 bases). Germline V gene lookup returns CDR1 LNHDA and CDR2 SQIVND (reference sequence). V lost 9 bases to trimming and J lost 0 bases, with 12 bases between them. This CDR3 has 14 residues. The CDR3 DNA follows: TGTGCCAGACGGACAGCTTTTAGCAATCAGCCCCAGCATTTT. This gives the protein CARRTAFSNQPQHF.

The V gene is TRBV7-2, the J gene TRBJ2-1; 10 nucleotides agree with TRBD2. The V segment lost 0 bases and the J segment 7 bases; nucleotides outside the gene matches: 3. This CDR3 contains 15 residues. The germline gives CDR1 SGHTA, CDR2 FQGNSA. CDR3 sequence (DNA): TGTGCCAGCAGCTTAGCCAGCGGGGGGGCGAATGAGCAGTTCTTC. This sequence encodes CASSLASGGANEQFF.

The chain recombines TRBV4-3 with TRBJ2-3; tentatively, D is TRBD1 (5 bases). The V end lost 4 bases, the J end lost 1 base, and 6 bases lay between the germline ends. The CDR3 length is 13 residues. CDR1 is LGHNA, CDR2 YSLEER, per germline. CDR3 sequence: CASSLQGTDTQYF. The CDR3 DNA reads TGCGCCAGCAGCCTACAGGGCACAGATACGCAGTATTTT.

J is TRBJ1-3 and V is TRBV5-5; possible D gene TRBD1, 5 bases. The V end was cut by 2 bases, the J end by 9 bases, with 15 bases between. The germline V gene encodes CDR1 SGHKS and CDR2 YYEKEE (reference sequence). The CDR3 spans 14 residues. The CDR3 sequence is CASSLRQGICTIYF. The CDR3 coding sequence is TGTGCCAGCAGCTTAAGGCAGGGAATCTGCACCATATATTTT.

Only one count was recorded for this clone. The genes are TRBV4-2 and TRBJ2-1; TRBD2 matches at 8 bases. With 4 bases clipped from V and 9 bases from J, the junction kept 8 bases outside the gene matches. CDR3 size: 14 residues. CDR1 is LGHNA and CDR2 is YNFKEQ in the germline V gene. CDR3 coding DNA: TGTGCCAGCAGCCTTACGGGGGGGCCCAGTGAGCAGTTCTTC. It encodes CASSLTGGPSEQFF.

J is TRBJ1-1 and V is TRBV6-1, with no clear D. The V gene lost 2 bases and the J gene lost 0 bases, with 7 bases spanning the gap. The CDR3 sequence is 14 residues long. CDR1 MNHNS and CDR2 SASEGT come from the germline V gene. For the CDR3, the DNA is TGTGCCAGCAGTGAACTACCCATGAACACTGAAGCTTTCTTT. This sequence encodes CASSELPMNTEAFF.

V and J are TRBV10-3 and TRBJ1-3; D ambiguous. CDR1 and CDR2 from the germline V gene are ENHRY and SYGVKD. The CDR3 is made up of 15 amino acids. Trimming took 6 bases from V and 0 from J, leaving 12 bases between them. This chain's CDR3 is CAIRYDTNSGNTIYF. CDR3 nucleotides: TGTGCCATCAGGTACGACACCAACTCTGGAAACACCATATATTTT.

This sequence joins TRBV20-1 and TRBJ1-5, with 7 nucleotides matching TRBD1. The germline V gene has CDR1 DFQATT and CDR2 SNEGSKA (reference sequence). The CDR3 covers 14 residues. V lost 3 bases to trimming and J lost 7 bases; unmatched junction nucleotides: 9. The CDR3, as DNA: TGCAGTGCTAGTGAGGGACAGAGTGGGCAGCCCCAGCATTTT. Its translation is CSASEGQSGQPQHF.

V is TRBV7-2 and J is TRBJ2-1, with a tentative D call TRBD2 (5 bases). The CDR3 contains 14 residues. Germline V lookup: CDR1 SGHTA, CDR2 FQGNSA. Trimming removed 4 bases at V and 6 bases at J, with 13 bases between. The CDR3 sequence: CASSYPGSPNEQFF. The CDR3 DNA follows: TGTGCCAGCAGCTACCCGGGGAGCCCCAATGAGCAGTTCTTC.

The chain combines TRBV11-2 with TRBJ1-2, with unresolved D. The ends were cut back, 2 bases at V and 8 bases at J, with 12 bases in the middle. CDR3 size: 13 residues. Germline CDR1 SGHAT, CDR2 FQNNGV. The CDR3 protein is CASSLNRELGYTF. CDR3 DNA: TGTGCCAGCAGCTTAAATAGGGAGTTAGGCTACACCTTC.

The genes are TRBV24-1 and TRBJ2-1; 7 nucleotides match TRBD2. The V segment lost 9 bases and the J segment 7 bases; nucleotides outside the gene matches: 8. The CDR3 extends over 13 amino acids. Germline loops: CDR1 KGHDR, CDR2 SFDVKD. DNA for the CDR3: TGTGCCACCCAGCGGGGAGATAGGAATGAGCAGTTCTTC. Encoded protein: CATQRGDRNEQFF.

The rearrangement joins TRBV7-3 to TRBJ2-3; D might be TRBD1 (6 bases). Germline-derived CDR1 and CDR2 are SGHTA and FQGTGA. This CDR3 region has 14 residues. V lost 5 bases and J lost 6, with 15 bases in between. The chain's CDR3 is CASSPKGVGDTQYF. As DNA, the CDR3 is TGTGCCAGCAGCCCCAAGGGGGTTGGGGATACGCAGTATTTT.

The rearrangement links TRBV27 to TRBJ2-3, with 11 positions matching TRBD2. The CDR3 runs 14 residues. V trimming: 6 bases; J trimming: 5 bases; junction bases outside the gene matches: 4. Germline CDR1 reads MNHEY; CDR2 reads SMNVEV (reference sequence). CDR3 in amino acids: CASRTSGAGDTQYF. The CDR3 DNA follows: TGTGCCAGCAGGACTAGCGGGGCGGGAGATACGCAGTATTTT.

This clone was recorded only once. This chain uses TRBV18 with TRBJ2-7; maybe TRBD1 (6 bases). This CDR3 has 12 residues. Germline V lookup: CDR1 KGHSH, CDR2 LQKENI. The V gene lost 4 bases and the J gene lost 3 bases, with 7 bases spanning the gap. CDR3 DNA sequence: TGTGCCAGCTCACGGACAGTCTACGAGCAGTACTTC. It yields the protein CASSRTVYEQYF. The full variable domain, its missing parts supplied by reference TRBV18 and TRBJ2-7, is NAGVMQNPRHLVRRRGQEARLRCSPMKGHSHVYWYRQLPEEGLKFMVYLQKENIIDESGMPKERFSAEFPKEGPSILRIQQVVRGDSAAYFCASSRTVYEQYFGPGTRLTVT.

The V and J genes are TRBV7-6 and TRBJ2-1, with 9 bases identical to TRBD2. Germline V gene lookup returns CDR1 SGHVS and CDR2 FNYEAQ. This CDR3 spans 17 amino acids. V shed 1 base, J shed 3 bases, and the junction held 7 bases outside the gene matches. The CDR3 DNA is TGTGCCAGCAGCTTAGGGTCGGCGGGGGGGCGCTACAATGAGCAGTTCTTC. This sequence encodes CASSLGSAGGRYNEQFF.

V usage is TRBV5-5 and J usage is TRBJ2-1; 10 bases line up with TRBD2. The germline CDR1 and CDR2 sequences are SGHKS and YYEKEE (reference sequence). With V trimmed by 1 base and J by 10 bases, 5 bases remained unmatched. The CDR3 contains 14 residues. CDR3 region: CASSLFLAGAEQFF. The CDR3, as DNA: TGTGCCAGCAGCTTGTTTCTAGCGGGGGCCGAGCAGTTCTTC. The variable domain in full, completed from reference TRBV5-5 and TRBJ2-1, reads DAGVTQSPTHLIKTRGQQVTLRCSPISGHKSVSWYQQVLGQGPQFIFQYYEKEERGRGNFPDRFSARQFPNYSSELNVNALLLGDSALYLCASSLFLAGAEQFFGPGTRLTVL.

V gene TRBV2 combines with J gene TRBJ2-7, with D tentatively TRBD1 (5 bases). This CDR3 contains 12 residues. V lost 8 bases, J lost 0 bases, and 8 bases lay in between. Germline V lookup: CDR1 SNHLY, CDR2 FYNNEI. The CDR3: CASRRDSYEQYF. The CDR3 DNA reads as TGTGCCAGCCGCAGGGACTCCTACGAGCAGTACTTC. Full variable domain (outside the CDR3, taken from reference TRBV2 and TRBJ2-7): EPEVTQTPSHQVTQMGQEVILRCVPISNHLYFYWYRQILGQKVEFLVSFYNNEISEKSEIFDDQFSVERPDGSNFTLKIRSTKLEDSAMYFCASRRDSYEQYFGPGTRLTVT.

The chain carries TRBV7-9 and TRBJ2-3; 7 bases line up with TRBD1. CDR1 is SEHNR and CDR2 is FQNEAQ in the germline V gene (reference sequence). This CDR3 region has 16 residues. J was trimmed by 0 bases and V by 5 bases; bases with no gene match: 8. CDR3 sequence reads: CASSQGGQESTDTQYF. CDR3 coding DNA: TGTGCCAGCAGCCAGGGTGGACAGGAGAGCACAGATACGCAGTATTTT. The variable domain in full, completed from reference TRBV7-9 and TRBJ2-3, reads DTGVSQNPRHKITKRGQNVTFRCDPISEHNRLYWYRQTLGQGPEFLTYFQNEAQLEKSRLLSDRFSAERPKGSFSTLEIQRTEQGDSAMYLCASSQGGQESTDTQYFGPGTRLTVL.

The rearrangement joins TRBV16 to TRBJ1-1; D is ambiguous. This CDR3 has 13 amino acids. Trimming shortened V by 2 bases and J by 1 base, and 5 bases separated the two germline ends. Germline CDR1 and CDR2: KGHSY and FQNENV. CDR3 region: CASSQHPNTEAFF. CDR3 DNA sequence: TGTGCCAGCAGCCAACATCCGAACACTGAAGCTTTCTTT.

V is TRBV30 and J is TRBJ1-1, with D unclear. The CDR3 has 12 amino acids. With 4 bases removed from V and 1 base from J, the gap between germline ends came to 7 bases. Germline CDR1 is GTSNPN and CDR2 is SVGIG (reference sequence). CDR3 residues: CAWTWQNTEAFF. In DNA, the CDR3 is TGTGCCTGGACGTGGCAGAACACTGAAGCTTTCTTT. Looking up the rest from reference TRBV30 and TRBJ1-1 gives the full variable domain: SQTIHQWPATLVQPVGSPLSLECTVEGTSNPNLYWYRQAAGRGLQLLFYSVGIGQISSEVPQNLSASRPQDRQFILSSKKLLLSDSGFYLCAWTWQNTEAFFGQGTRLTVV.

This clone was recorded only once. The chain carries TRBV10-2 and TRBJ1-1; D is possibly TRBD1 (5 bases). CDR1 and CDR2 from the germline V gene are WSHSY and SAAADI. The V gene lost 2 bases and the J gene lost 4 bases, with 11 bases spanning the gap. The CDR3 sequence is 14 residues long. This chain's CDR3 is CASSEGQGRTEAFF. Here the CDR3 DNA reads TGCGCCAGCAGTGAGGGTCAGGGCCGCACTGAAGCTTTCTTT.

The chain is built from TRBV7-9 and TRBJ2-5; TRBD2 matches 13 bases. CDR1 and CDR2 (germline): SEHNR, FQNEAQ (reference sequence). V lost 4 bases, J lost 5 bases, and 13 bases stayed unmatched. The CDR3 is 18 amino acids. The CDR3 reads CASSSRRLAGGPEETQYF. The DNA for the CDR3 is TGTGCCAGCAGCTCTCGTCGACTAGCGGGGGGTCCTGAGGAGACCCAGTACTTC.